This TCR beta chain stems from a study of blood T cell repertoires in COVID-19. About the research overall: COVID-19 samples collected from the United States, Italy and Spain covered acute and convalescent phases. T cells, B-cell-depleted T cells, or PBMCs supplied cDNA or gDNA.

Germline loops: CDR1 KGHSH, CDR2 LQKENI. There are 15 residues in the CDR3. The germline V and J ends were trimmed by 2 bases and 4 bases, with 14 bases remaining between them. As processed by the authors: Counts of nucleated cells, estimated from reference gene primer amplification, were obtained. Profiling relied on immunoSEQ multiplex PCR, and the TCRdb table lists in-frame clones only, not all of them. The V and J calls and clone size were taken over from that table, and D and trimming were inferred from the DNA. The sample lists under 150,000 clones, over 60% occurring once. The clonotype was recovered from a man at least 80 years old with acute or convalescent COVID-19. The specimen sequenced was peripheral blood. The chain links TRBV18 to TRBJ1-1; D unclear. CDR3 coding DNA: TGTGCCAGCTCACCAGAGGTTTTCAGAGGCACTGAAGCTTTCTTT. It is translated as CASSPEVFRGTEAFF.